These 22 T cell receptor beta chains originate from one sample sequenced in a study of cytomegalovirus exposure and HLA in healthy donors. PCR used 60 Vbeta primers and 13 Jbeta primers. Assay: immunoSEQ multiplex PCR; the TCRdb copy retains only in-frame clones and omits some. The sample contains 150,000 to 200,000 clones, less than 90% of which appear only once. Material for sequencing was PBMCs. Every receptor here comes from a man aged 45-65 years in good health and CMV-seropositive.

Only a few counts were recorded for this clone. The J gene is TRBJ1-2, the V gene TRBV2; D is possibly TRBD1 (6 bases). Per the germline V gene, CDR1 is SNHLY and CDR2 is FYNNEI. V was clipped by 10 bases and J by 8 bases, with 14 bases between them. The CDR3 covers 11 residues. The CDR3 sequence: CATRGGGGYTF. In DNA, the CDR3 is TGTGCCACCAGGGGAGGGGGGGGCTACACCTTC.

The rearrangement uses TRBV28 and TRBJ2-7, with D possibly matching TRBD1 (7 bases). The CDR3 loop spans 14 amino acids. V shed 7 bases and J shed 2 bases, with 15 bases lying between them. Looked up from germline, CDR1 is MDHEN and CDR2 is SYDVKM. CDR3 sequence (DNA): TGTGCCAGCAACAGACAGGGAGGCGCCTACGAGCAGTACTTC. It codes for CASNRQGGAYEQYF.

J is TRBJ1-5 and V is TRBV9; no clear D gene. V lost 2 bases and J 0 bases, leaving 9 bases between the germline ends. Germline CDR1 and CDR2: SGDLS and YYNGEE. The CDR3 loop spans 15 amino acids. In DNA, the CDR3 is TGTGCCAGCAGCGTCGAGGGTTATAGCAATCAGCCCCAGCATTTT. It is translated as CASSVEGYSNQPQHF.

CDR3 sequence (DNA): TGTGCCTGGAGCACAGGGTCGGCCTACGAGCAGTACTTC. This sequence encodes CAWSTGSAYEQYF. The J gene is TRBJ2-7, the V gene TRBV30, with D possibly matching TRBD1 (6 bases). CDR3 length: 13 amino acids. The germline V gene has CDR1 GTSNPN and CDR2 SVGIG (reference sequence). V was cut by 3 bases and J by 2 bases, with 11 bases left in between.

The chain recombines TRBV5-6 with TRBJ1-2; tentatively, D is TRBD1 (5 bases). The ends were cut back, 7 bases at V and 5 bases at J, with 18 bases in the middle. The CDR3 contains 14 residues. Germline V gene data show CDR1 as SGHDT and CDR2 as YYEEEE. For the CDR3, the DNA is TGTGCCAGCTGGCATTCAGGGTCCGTTTATGGCTACACCTTC. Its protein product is CASWHSGSVYGYTF.

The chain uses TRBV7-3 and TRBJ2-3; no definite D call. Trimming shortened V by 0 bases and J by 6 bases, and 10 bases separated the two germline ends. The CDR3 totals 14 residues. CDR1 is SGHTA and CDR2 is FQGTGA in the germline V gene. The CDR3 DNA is TGTGCCAGCAGCTTAACCGATTTGAGGGATACGCAGTATTTT. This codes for CASSLTDLRDTQYF.

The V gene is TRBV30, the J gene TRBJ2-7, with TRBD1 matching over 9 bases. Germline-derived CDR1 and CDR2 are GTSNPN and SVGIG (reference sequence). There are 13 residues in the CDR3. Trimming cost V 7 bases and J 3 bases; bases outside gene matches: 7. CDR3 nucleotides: TGTGCCTACACACGACAGGGGGACTACGAGCAGTACTTC. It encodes CAYTRQGDYEQYF.

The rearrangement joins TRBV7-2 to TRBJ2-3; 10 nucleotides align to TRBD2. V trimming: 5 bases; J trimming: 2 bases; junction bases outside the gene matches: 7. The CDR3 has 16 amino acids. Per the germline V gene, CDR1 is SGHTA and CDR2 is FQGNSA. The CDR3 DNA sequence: TGTGCCAGCAGCATATGGACTAGCGGATACACAGATACGCAGTATTTT. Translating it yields CASSIWTSGYTDTQYF.

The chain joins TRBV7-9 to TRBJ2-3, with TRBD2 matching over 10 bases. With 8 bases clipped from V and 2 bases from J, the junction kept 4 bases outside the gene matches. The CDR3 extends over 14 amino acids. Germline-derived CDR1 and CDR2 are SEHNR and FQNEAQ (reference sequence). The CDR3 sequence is CASSTSGLTDTQYF. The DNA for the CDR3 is TGTGCCAGCTCGACTAGCGGGCTCACAGATACGCAGTATTTT.

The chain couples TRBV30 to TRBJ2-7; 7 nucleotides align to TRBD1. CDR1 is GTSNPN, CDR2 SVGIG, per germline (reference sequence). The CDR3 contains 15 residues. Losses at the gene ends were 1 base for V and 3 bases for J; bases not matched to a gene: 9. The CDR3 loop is CAWSGLRDSFYEQYF. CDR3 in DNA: TGTGCCTGGAGTGGCCTCCGGGACAGCTTCTACGAGCAGTACTTC.

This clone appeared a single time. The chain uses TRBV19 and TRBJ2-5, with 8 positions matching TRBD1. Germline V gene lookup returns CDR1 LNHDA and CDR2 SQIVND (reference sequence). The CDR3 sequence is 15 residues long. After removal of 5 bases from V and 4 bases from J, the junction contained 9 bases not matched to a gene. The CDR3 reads CASSSAGGRRETQYF. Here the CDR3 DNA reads TGTGCCAGTAGTTCGGCAGGGGGCCGCCGAGAGACCCAGTACTTC.

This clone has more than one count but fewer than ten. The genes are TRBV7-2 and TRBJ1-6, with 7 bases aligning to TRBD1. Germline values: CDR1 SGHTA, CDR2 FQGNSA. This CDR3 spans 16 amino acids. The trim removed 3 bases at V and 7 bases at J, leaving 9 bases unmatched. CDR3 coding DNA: TGTGCCAGCAGCTTTAACGTTGGCAGGGGGAATTCACCCCTCCACTTT. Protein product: CASSFNVGRGNSPLHF.

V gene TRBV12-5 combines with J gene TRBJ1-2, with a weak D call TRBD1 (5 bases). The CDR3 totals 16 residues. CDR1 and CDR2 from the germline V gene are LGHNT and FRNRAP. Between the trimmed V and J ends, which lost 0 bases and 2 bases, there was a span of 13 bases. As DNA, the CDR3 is TGTGCTAGTGGTTTGGTACGGTTAGGGGTAAACTATGGCTACACCTTC. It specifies CASGLVRLGVNYGYTF.

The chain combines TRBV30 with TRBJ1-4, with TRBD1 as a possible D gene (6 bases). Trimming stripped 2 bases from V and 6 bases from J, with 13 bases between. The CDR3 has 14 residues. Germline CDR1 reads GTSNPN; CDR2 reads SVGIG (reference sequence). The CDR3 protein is CAWSPRGRYEKLFF. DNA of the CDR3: TGTGCCTGGAGTCCCAGGGGCCGGTATGAAAAACTGTTTTTT.

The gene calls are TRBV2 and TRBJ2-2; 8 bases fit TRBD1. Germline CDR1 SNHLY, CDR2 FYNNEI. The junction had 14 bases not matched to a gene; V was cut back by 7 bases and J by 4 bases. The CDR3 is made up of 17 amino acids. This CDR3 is CASKPGTGPRGTGELFF. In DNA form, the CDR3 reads TGTGCCAGCAAACCAGGGACAGGTCCACGGGGCACCGGGGAGCTGTTTTTT.

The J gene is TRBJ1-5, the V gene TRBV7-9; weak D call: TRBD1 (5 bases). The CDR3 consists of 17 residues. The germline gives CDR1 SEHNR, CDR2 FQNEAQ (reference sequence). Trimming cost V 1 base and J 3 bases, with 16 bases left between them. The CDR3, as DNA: TGTGCCAGCAGCTTAGTCGAGCTAGGGGCGACCAATCAGCCCCAGCATTTT. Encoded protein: CASSLVELGATNQPQHF.

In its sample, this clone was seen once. The CDR3 protein is CSVFSGLTDTQYF. CDR3 DNA sequence: TGCAGCGTTTTTAGCGGCCTCACAGATACGCAGTATTTT. This chain joins TRBV29-1 and TRBJ2-3, with a tentative D call TRBD2 (6 bases). V was clipped by 5 bases and J by 2 bases, with 11 bases between them. CDR3 length equals 13 residues. Germline V gene sequence: CDR1 SQVTM, CDR2 ANQGSEA.

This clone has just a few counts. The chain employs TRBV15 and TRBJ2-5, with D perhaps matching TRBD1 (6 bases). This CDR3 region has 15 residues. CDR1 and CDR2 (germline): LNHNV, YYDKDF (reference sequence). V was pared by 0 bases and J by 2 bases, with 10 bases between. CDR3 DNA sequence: TGTGCCACCAGCAGAGATACGAGGGGGCAAGAGACCCAGTACTTC. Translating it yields CATSRDTRGQETQYF.

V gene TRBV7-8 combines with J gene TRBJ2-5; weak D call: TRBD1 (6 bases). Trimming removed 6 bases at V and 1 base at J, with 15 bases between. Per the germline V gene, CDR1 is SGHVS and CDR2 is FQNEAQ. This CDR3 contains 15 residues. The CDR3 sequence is CASRLTGNTQETQYF. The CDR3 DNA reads TGTGCCAGCAGACTCACAGGGAATACCCAAGAGACCCAGTACTTC.

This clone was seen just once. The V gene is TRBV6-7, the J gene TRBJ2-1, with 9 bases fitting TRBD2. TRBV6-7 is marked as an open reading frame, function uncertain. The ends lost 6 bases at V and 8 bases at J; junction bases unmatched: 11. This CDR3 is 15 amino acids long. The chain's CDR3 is CASSEGKREDDEQFF. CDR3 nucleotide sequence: TGTGCCAGCAGCGAAGGTAAGCGGGAGGACGATGAGCAGTTCTTC.

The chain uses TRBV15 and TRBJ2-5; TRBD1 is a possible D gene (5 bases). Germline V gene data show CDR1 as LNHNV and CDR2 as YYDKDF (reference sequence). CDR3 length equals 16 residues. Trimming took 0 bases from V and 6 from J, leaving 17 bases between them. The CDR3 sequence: CATSRDLGLNIQTQYF. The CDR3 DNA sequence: TGTGCCACCAGCAGAGATTTGGGGCTAAATATTCAGACCCAGTACTTC.

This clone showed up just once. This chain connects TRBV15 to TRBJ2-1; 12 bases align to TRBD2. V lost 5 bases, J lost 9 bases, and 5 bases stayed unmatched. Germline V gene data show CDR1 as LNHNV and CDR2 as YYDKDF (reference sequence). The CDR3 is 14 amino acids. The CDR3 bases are TGTGCCACCAGCGCAACTAGCGGGAGGTTTGAGCAGTTCTTC. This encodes CATSATSGRFEQFF.